This T cell receptor (beta chain) comes out of a study of tissue T cells after allogeneic stem cell transplantation. About this clone itself: Antigen: not known. The germline and genes are mouse ones. The CDR3 is cut off 1 residue early in the read; its end comes from the germline J gene.

Regarding the study as a whole: Limitations included a small, clinically heterogeneous cohort and limited sampling depth.

This CDR3 is built from 16 residues. Germline V gene lookup returns CDR1 KGHPV and CDR2 FQNQEV (reference sequence). With 4 bases clipped from V and 0 bases from J, the junction kept 5 bases outside the gene matches. Method: immunoSEQ multiplex PCR; TCRdb's copy keeps in-frame clones and lacks some. The table has around 6,100 clones, 35% to 50% seen once. Time point defined: mouse harvest day 7 after allogeneic transplant. The graft held 10^6 splenic CD5+ T cells and 10^7 T-cell-depleted bone marrow cells. This receptor was taken from a female BALB/c mouse given C57BL/6 T cells with graft-versus-host disease after an allogeneic hematopoietic cell transplant. The sequenced sample was skin. V and J are TRBV26 and TRBJ2-5; TRBD2 matches 9 bases. CDR3 protein: CASSPRLGDNQDTQYF. CDR3 DNA (partial): TGTGCCAGCAGTCCTCGACTGGGGGATAACCAAGACACCCAGTAC.